A single sample is the source of the 20 T cell receptor beta chains below, sequenced in a study of cytomegalovirus exposure and HLA in healthy donors. In the PCR, 60 Vbeta and 13 Jbeta primers were used. This table comes from immunoSEQ multiplex PCR, and its TCRdb copy is limited to in-frame clones, with some not included. Of some 140,000 clones listed, roughly four fifths are singletons. Sequences were obtained from PBMCs. The receptors here all came from a woman in her forties or fifties in good health and CMV-seropositive.

This clone came up a few times. V usage is TRBV7-9 and J usage is TRBJ2-3; D is undetermined. CDR1 and CDR2 (germline): SEHNR, FQNEAQ (reference sequence). The CDR3 extends over 14 amino acids. V was cut by 1 base and J by 2 bases, with 7 bases left in between. Here the CDR3 DNA reads TGTGCCAGCAGCTTAGTTGTTAACACAGATACGCAGTATTTT. Protein: CASSLVVNTDTQYF.

The rearrangement joins TRBV7-2 to TRBJ1-2; D may be TRBD1 (6 bases). Germline CDR1 SGHTA, CDR2 FQGNSA. The CDR3 is 16 amino acids. V gave up 5 bases and J gave up 4 bases, with 20 bases separating them. DNA of the CDR3: TGTGCCAGCAGCATACTTCAGGGGTCCCTTATCTATGGCTACACCTTC. Translated, it gives CASSILQGSLIYGYTF.

V usage is TRBV7-2 and J usage is TRBJ2-7, with TRBD2 identical over 12 bases. CDR1 is SGHTA, CDR2 FQGNSA, per germline. This CDR3 region has 15 residues. Trimming at V came to 3 bases and at J to 5 bases, leaving 5 bases not matched to a gene. The CDR3 is CASSFTSGGFDEQYF. The CDR3 region has the DNA TGTGCCAGCAGCTTCACTAGCGGGGGGTTTGACGAGCAGTACTTC.

The rearrangement joins TRBV29-1 to TRBJ2-3; D not certain. The CDR3 runs 14 residues. Trimming stripped 5 bases from V and 8 bases from J, with 20 bases between. The V gene's germline CDR1 is SQVTM and CDR2 ANQGSEA. The CDR3 is CSVRKRHLEGTQYF. In DNA, the CDR3 is TGCAGCGTTCGGAAAAGGCACCTAGAAGGTACGCAGTATTTT.

CDR3 sequence (DNA): TGCGCCAGCACCCTGGTAGGGGGCACCAGCGATGAGCAGTTCTTC. Encoded protein: CASTLVGGTSDEQFF. The chain joins TRBV5-1 to TRBJ2-1, with 7 bases matching TRBD1. CDR1 SGHRS and CDR2 YFSETQ come from the germline V gene. The CDR3 is 15 residues long. J was trimmed by 8 bases and V by 6 bases; bases with no gene match: 14. Based on the CDR3 plus reference TRBV5-1 and TRBJ2-1, the full variable domain is KAGVTQTPRYLIKTRGQQVTLSCSPISGHRSVSWYQQTPGQGLQFLFEYFSETQRNKGNFPGRFSGRQFSNSRSEMNVSTLELGDSALYLCASTLVGGTSDEQFFGPGTRLTVL.

The chain recombines TRBV2 with TRBJ1-2; D possibly corresponds to TRBD1 (5 bases). This CDR3 spans 13 amino acids. Germline V gene lookup returns CDR1 SNHLY and CDR2 FYNNEI. Trimming shortened V by 8 bases and J by 2 bases, and 12 bases separated the two germline ends. The CDR3 loop reads CASSIDRNYGYTF. The CDR3 DNA follows: TGTGCCAGCTCCATTGACAGAAACTATGGCTACACCTTC.

CDR3 bases: TGTGCCAGTAGGGGACTAGGGACAGATACGCAGTATTTT. Translating it yields CASRGLGTDTQYF. This chain links TRBV19 with TRBJ2-3, with 8 bases aligning to TRBD2. The CDR3 sequence is 13 residues long. With 6 bases clipped from V and 3 bases from J, the junction kept 2 bases outside the gene matches. Germline-derived CDR1 and CDR2 are LNHDA and SQIVND (reference sequence).

The chain carries TRBV2 and TRBJ2-7; tentatively, D is TRBD2 (5 bases). Per germline, CDR1 SNHLY and CDR2 FYNNEI. The CDR3 loop spans 14 amino acids. The ends were cut back, 6 bases at V and 0 bases at J, with 12 bases in the middle. CDR3 sequence reads: CASRGDRGSYEQYF. The CDR3 DNA reads TGTGCCAGCAGGGGAGACCGGGGCTCCTACGAGCAGTACTTC.

The gene calls are TRBV5-1 and TRBJ2-2; 10 bases line up with TRBD2. V lost 5 bases to trimming and J lost 5 bases; unmatched junction nucleotides: 15. Germline loops: CDR1 SGHRS, CDR2 YFSETQ. The CDR3 consists of 18 residues. The CDR3 coding sequence is TGCGCCAGCAGGCTTAACGAGCGGGGGGGCTCCAGAACCGGGGAGCTGTTTTTT. It specifies CASRLNERGGSRTGELFF.

This rearrangement joins TRBV7-9 to TRBJ2-1; weak D call: TRBD1 (6 bases). The V end lost 6 bases, the J end lost 5 bases, and 11 bases lay between the germline ends. The germline gives CDR1 SEHNR, CDR2 FQNEAQ (reference sequence). The CDR3 covers 13 residues. DNA for the CDR3: TGTGCCAGCAGATCCGGACAGAACAATGAGCAGTTCTTC. Amino acid sequence: CASRSGQNNEQFF. Full variable domain (rest looked up from reference TRBV7-9 and TRBJ2-1): DTGVSQNPRHKITKRGQNVTFRCDPISEHNRLYWYRQTLGQGPEFLTYFQNEAQLEKSRLLSDRFSAERPKGSFSTLEIQRTEQGDSAMYLCASRSGQNNEQFFGPGTRLTVL.

This clone is a singleton in its sample. CDR3: CASSLPDRVVYEQYF. The CDR3 DNA reads TGTGCCAGCAGTTTACCTGACAGGGTTGTCTACGAGCAGTACTTC. The chain is built from TRBV28 and TRBJ2-7, with TRBD1 identical over 7 bases. Germline lookup yields CDR1 MDHEN and CDR2 SYDVKM. The CDR3 has 15 amino acids. With V trimmed by 2 bases and J by 3 bases, 7 bases remained unmatched.

The genes are TRBV4-1 and TRBJ1-5; a weak D match, TRBD1 (6 bases). Germline-derived CDR1 and CDR2 are MGHRA and YSYEKL. This CDR3 spans 20 amino acids. Trimming shortened V by 1 base and J by 3 bases, and 25 bases separated the two germline ends. The DNA for the CDR3 is TGCGCCAGCAGCCAAGCGGTGGGGGGGCAGATCGATTGGGTCAATCAGCCCCAGCATTTT. It codes for CASSQAVGGQIDWVNQPQHF.

The rearrangement uses TRBV2 and TRBJ2-3; D is uncertain. Deletions cut 9 bases from V and 0 bases from J, with 10 bases between. Germline V gene data show CDR1 as SNHLY and CDR2 as FYNNEI. The CDR3 contains 13 residues. The CDR3 spells CARGGTSTDTQYF. The DNA of the CDR3 is TGTGCCAGAGGCGGTACTAGCACAGATACGCAGTATTTT.

This clone was seen a handful of times. The rearrangement uses TRBV18 and TRBJ1-5; TRBD1 matches 7 bases. The V and J ends lost 2 bases and 7 bases, in that order; junction bases with no gene match: 5. Germline values: CDR1 KGHSH, CDR2 LQKENI. CDR3 length equals 14 residues. CDR3 sequence: CASSPTTGNQPQHF. CDR3 nucleotides: TGTGCCAGCTCACCAACGACAGGGAACCAGCCCCAGCATTTT.

This chain connects TRBV6-1 to TRBJ1-4, with a tentative D call TRBD1 (5 bases). The V end was cut by 6 bases, the J end by 3 bases, with 14 bases between. Germline values: CDR1 MNHNS, CDR2 SASEGT. The CDR3 covers 15 residues. CDR3 amino acids: CASRGSGGANEKLFF. The CDR3 DNA reads TGTGCCAGCAGGGGTAGTGGGGGGGCTAATGAAAAACTGTTTTTT.

J is TRBJ1-6 and V is TRBV11-2; D may be TRBD1 (5 bases). Germline-derived CDR1 and CDR2 are SGHAT and FQNNGV. The CDR3 spans 16 residues. Trimming cost V 0 bases and J 5 bases, with 11 bases left between them. The CDR3 sequence is CASSLDGLDNNSPLHF. Written as DNA, the CDR3 is TGTGCCAGCAGCTTAGACGGCTTGGACAATAATTCACCCCTCCACTTT.

The chain couples TRBV28 to TRBJ2-3, with 7 positions matching TRBD2. The CDR3 extends over 15 amino acids. Germline CDR1 and CDR2: MDHEN and SYDVKM. The J segment lost 2 bases and the V segment lost 2 bases, leaving 4 bases of the junction unmatched. The CDR3 bases are TGTGCCAGCAGTTTAACAGCGGGATCCACAGATACGCAGTATTTT. This codes for CASSLTAGSTDTQYF.

This clone has more than one count but fewer than ten. The V and J genes are TRBV6-5 and TRBJ2-1, with 13 bases lining up with TRBD2. This CDR3 region has 15 residues. Germline V gives CDR1 MNHEY, CDR2 SVGAGI. Losses at the gene ends were 5 bases for V and 10 bases for J; bases not matched to a gene: 8. The CDR3 loop is CASSPTSGGAGEQFF. The CDR3 DNA reads as TGTGCCAGCAGTCCTACTAGCGGGGGGGCGGGGGAGCAGTTCTTC.

V is TRBV21-1 and J is TRBJ2-7; TRBD1 is the table's D call, not checked against the DNA. TRBV21-1 is a documented pseudogene. The CDR3 extends over 12 amino acids. This CDR3 reads CASTTSSYEQYF. CDR3 coding DNA: TGTGCCAGCACCACCAGCTCCTACGAGCAGTACTTC.

The chain links TRBV5-6 to TRBJ2-2; D is undetermined. Germline V CDR1 and CDR2: SGHDT, YYEEEE. CDR3 length: 16 residues. With 4 bases removed from V and 3 bases from J, the gap between germline ends came to 16 bases. CDR3 sequence reads: CASSPSNRRDTGELFF. CDR3 coding DNA: TGTGCCAGCAGCCCTAGTAATCGCCGTGACACCGGGGAGCTGTTTTTT.